The T cell receptor beta chain described here comes from a study of kidney transplant recipient with SARS-CoV-2 infection. TCRdb reprocessed the reads with MiXCR, giving one entry per CDR3 protein. This sample yields 200,000 to 300,000 distinct CDR3 sequences, of which about 28% are seen a single time; roughly 7% belongs to the top ten. With regard to this clonotype: A much larger clone lies a single base off, so this may be a read error.

This CDR3 region has 17 residues. Germline V lookup: CDR1 SGHRS, CDR2 YFSETQ. Sequenced here: a blood sample, sampled at baseline and around day 110 from a kidney transplant recipient. The chain joins TRBV5-1 to TRBJ2-6; D could derive from TRBD1 or TRBD2 (5 bases each). The sequence came from a young adult male patient who had COVID-19 and was a kidney transplant recipient. Some T cells may be provided by the graft donor. The CDR3 DNA reads as TGCGCCAGCAGCTTGGGAGGAGGAAAGGCCGGGGCCAACATCCTGACTTTC. Translation gives CASSLGGGKAGANILTF.